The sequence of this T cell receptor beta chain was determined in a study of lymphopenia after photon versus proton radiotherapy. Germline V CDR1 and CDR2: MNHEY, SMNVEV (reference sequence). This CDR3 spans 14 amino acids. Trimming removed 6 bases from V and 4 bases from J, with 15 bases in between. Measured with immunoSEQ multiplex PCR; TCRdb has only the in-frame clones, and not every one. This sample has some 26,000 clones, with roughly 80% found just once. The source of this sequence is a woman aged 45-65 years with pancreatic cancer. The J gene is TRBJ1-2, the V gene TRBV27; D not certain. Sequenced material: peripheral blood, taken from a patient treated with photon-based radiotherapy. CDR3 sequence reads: CASSPPGWGYGYTF. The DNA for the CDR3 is TGTGCCAGCAGCCCTCCTGGGTGGGGCTATGGCTACACCTTC.